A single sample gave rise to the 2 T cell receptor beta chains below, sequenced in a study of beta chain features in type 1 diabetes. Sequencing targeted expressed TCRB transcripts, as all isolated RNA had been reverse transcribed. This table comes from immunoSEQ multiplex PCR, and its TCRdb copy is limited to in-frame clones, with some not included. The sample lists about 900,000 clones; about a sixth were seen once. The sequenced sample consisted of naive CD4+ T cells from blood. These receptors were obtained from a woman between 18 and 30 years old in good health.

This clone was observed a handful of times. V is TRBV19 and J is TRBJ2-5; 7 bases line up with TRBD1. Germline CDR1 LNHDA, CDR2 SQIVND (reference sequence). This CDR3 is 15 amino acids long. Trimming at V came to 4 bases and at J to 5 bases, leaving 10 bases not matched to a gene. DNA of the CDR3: TGTGCCAGTAGTACAACCGGGACAGCTGCGGAGACCCAGTACTTC. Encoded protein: CASSTTGTAAETQYF. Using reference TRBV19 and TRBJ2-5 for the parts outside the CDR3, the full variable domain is DGGITQSPKYLFRKEGQNVTLSCEQNLNHDAMYWYRQDPGQGLRLIYYSQIVNDFQKGDIAEGYSVSREKKESFPLTVTSAQKNPTAFYLCASSTTGTAAETQYFGPGTRLLVL.

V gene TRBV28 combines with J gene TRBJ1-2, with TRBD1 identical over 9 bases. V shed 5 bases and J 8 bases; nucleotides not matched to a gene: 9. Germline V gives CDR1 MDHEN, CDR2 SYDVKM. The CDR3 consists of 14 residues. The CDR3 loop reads CASSQPGQGYGYTF. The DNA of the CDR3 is TGTGCCAGCAGTCAACCGGGACAGGGTTACGGCTACACCTTC.